Detailed here is one T cell receptor beta chain. Its antigen is still unknown. This entry belongs to a study of vaccination and CD4 T cells after COVID-19. About the study: Post-COVID sampling occurred a median roughly 100 days after diagnosis (range 35 to 161). Control cultures were given a CEFX pool, an HIV-1 Nef pool, or no peptide. Regarding the study as a whole: Spike mono-reactivity held for 304 of 307 vaccine-specific clones in convalescent patients.

Trimming removed 6 bases from V and 1 base from J, with 10 bases in between. The CDR3 totals 14 residues. Stated treatment: approximately 11-day PBMC culture with coronavirus spike peptide pools or control peptides (ViraFEST assay). Prior SARS-CoV-2 infection was excluded in healthy vaccine recipients by negative nucleocapsid antibodies before and after vaccination. Once obtained from cultured CD4+ T cells, the DNA was sequenced using the Oncomine TCR Beta short-read assay. TCRdb analysed the PCR reads with MiXCR anew, one entry per CDR3 protein. Of 20,000 to 25,000 distinct CDR3 sequences listed, roughly 67% were seen once; the top ten hold around 15%.

The chain combines TRBV12-3 or TRBV12-4 with TRBJ1-5; a possible D gene is TRBD1 (5 bases). The receptor was derived from a human donor who received a COVID-19 vaccine. The specimen comprised CD4+ T cells from blood, cultured in vitro, sampled after SARS-CoV-2 vaccination. The CDR3 sequence: CASRGPGSNQPQHF. The CDR3, as DNA: TGTGCCAGCAGGGGTCCAGGGAGCAATCAGCCCCAGCATTTT.